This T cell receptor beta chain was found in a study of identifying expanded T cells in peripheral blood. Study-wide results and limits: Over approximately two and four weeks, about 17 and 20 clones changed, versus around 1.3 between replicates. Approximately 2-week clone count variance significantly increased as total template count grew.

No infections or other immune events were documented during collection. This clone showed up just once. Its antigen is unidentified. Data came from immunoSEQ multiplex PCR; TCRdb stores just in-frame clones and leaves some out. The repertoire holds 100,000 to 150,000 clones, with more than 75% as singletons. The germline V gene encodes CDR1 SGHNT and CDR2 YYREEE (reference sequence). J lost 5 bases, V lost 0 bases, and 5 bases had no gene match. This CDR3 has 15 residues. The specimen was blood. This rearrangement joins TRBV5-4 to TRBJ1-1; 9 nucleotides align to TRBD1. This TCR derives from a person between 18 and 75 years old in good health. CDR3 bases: TGTGCCAGCAGCTTGGAGGGACAGGGAAGAACTGAAGCTTTCTTT. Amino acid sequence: CASSLEGQGRTEAFF.